This T cell receptor (beta chain) is from a study of CD8 T cells in Susac syndrome. cDNA came from about 0.5 to 1 ug RNA primed by random hexamers. With immunoSEQ multiplex PCR, TCR beta CDR3 was amplified across 54 Vbeta and 13 Jbeta. Each CDR3 protein gets one entry after TCRdb re-called the immunoSEQ multiplex PCR reads with MiXCR. The profile shows 300,000 to 350,000 distinct CDR3 sequences, around 92% of them singletons. Germline-derived CDR1 and CDR2 are ENHRY and SYGVKD. V gave up 2 bases and J gave up 0 bases, with 8 bases separating them. The CDR3 loop spans 15 amino acids. Sequencing targeted TCR beta in T cells from blood (CD8+ and CD4+).

The rearrangement links TRBV10-3 to TRBJ1-5; D is undetermined. This clonotype originated in a human donor with multiple sclerosis. Sequenced sample: CD4+ T cells from PBMCs. The CDR3 nucleotides read TGTGCCATCAGTGAGGGGGTGTATAGCAATCAGCCCCAGCATTTT. Translation: CAISEGVYSNQPQHF.